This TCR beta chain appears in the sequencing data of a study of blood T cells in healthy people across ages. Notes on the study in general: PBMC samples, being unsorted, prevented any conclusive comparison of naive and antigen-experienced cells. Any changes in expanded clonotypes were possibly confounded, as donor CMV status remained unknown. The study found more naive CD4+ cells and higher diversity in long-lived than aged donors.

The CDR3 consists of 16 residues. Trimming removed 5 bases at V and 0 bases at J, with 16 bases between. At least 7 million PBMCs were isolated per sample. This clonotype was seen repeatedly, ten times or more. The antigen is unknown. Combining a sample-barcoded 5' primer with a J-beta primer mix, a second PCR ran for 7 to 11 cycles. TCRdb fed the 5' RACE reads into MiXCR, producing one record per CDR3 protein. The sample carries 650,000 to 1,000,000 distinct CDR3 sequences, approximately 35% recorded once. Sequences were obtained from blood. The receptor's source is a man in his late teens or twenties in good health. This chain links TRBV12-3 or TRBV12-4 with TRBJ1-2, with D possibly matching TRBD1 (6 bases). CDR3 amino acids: CASSPSRGLSNYGYTF. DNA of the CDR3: TGTGCCAGCAGTCCCTCCAGGGGACTGTCTAACTATGGCTACACCTTC.